The clone carrying this T cell receptor beta chain was seen many times. What it binds is not known. This sample was taken from a study of T-cell reconstitution after alpha-beta-depleted transplantation in children. Overall study results and limits: The high TCRbeta diversity at day 60 in some patients came from surviving recipient T cells and thymic progenitors. Where alpha-beta T cells came from about two months after transplant was reportedly several hundred expanded graft clones. By one year post-transplant, T-cell counts and diversity largely arose from T cells that were newly produced.

CDR1 MNHEY and CDR2 SVGAGI come from the germline V gene. V was shortened by 6 bases and J by 9 bases, with 11 bases between the two germline ends. The CDR3 covers 11 residues. Preparation of the TCRbeta library involved a method that used unique molecular identifiers. TCRdb called the PCR reads again in MiXCR, with one record for every CDR3 protein. The data show around 600,000 distinct CDR3 sequences, with more than 20% seen just once and roughly 15% held by the top ten. Sequenced here: PBMCs, mostly from graft donor cells, sampled 360 days after TCRalphabeta/CD19-depleted stem cell transplant. The sequence was obtained from a boy in the first two years of life who had a stem cell transplant for acute myeloid leukemia, so the T cells may come from the graft donor. V is TRBV6-5 and J is TRBJ1-1, with a weak D call TRBD1 (5 bases). CDR3 residues: CASRQDSQAFF. In DNA, the CDR3 is TGTGCCAGCAGGCAAGACAGTCAAGCTTTCTTT.